Described below is a single T cell receptor beta chain sequence and its context. The antigen it recognizes is unknown. Qualities for individual bases were not recorded, and no much larger clone is one base off. Whole blood was collected in K2EDTA tubes by collaborating institutions according to the institutions' own protocols. For TCRbeta analysis, collaborators shipped samples as frozen whole blood, isolated PBMCs, or DNA extracted from either of those sample types. This entry is derived from a study of blood T cell repertoires in COVID-19 (dated by TCRdb to about 2020). Looking at the study overall: Samples covering the acute and convalescent phases of COVID-19 were provided by collaborators in the United States, Italy and Spain. The prospective study material was composed of cDNA or gDNA derived from T cells, B-cell-depleted T cells, or PBMCs. Subjects who had been exposed to COVID-19, were actively infected with it, or had recovered from it provided the deeply sampled blood TCRbeta repertoires that made up the dataset. The repertoires were made available in a free public database intended to serve as a resource for research on the immune response to SARS-CoV-2. The samples were drawn from two sources: the first 160 participants of the ongoing ImmuneRACE study, and some 1,300 subjects contributed by 6 global collaborators. Nearly every sample came with metadata listing a de-identified subject ID, COVID-19 status, age in years and sex. Where HLA class I and class II types were available, the types were taken from metadata supplied by the sample provider, not from assay-based typing.

TCRbeta CDR3 regions were amplified from genomic DNA using the immunoSEQ Assay, a bias-controlled multiplex PCR. The original pipeline was this. The number of nucleated cells in each sample was estimated from the amplification of reference gene primers within the assay. To quantify the absolute abundance of each unique TCRbeta CDR3 rearrangement, sequence reads were collapsed and filtered. For each sample, productive Simpson clonality was calculated as the square root of Simpson's diversity index over productive rearrangements. The table comes from immuneACCESS by way of TCRdb, which keeps in-frame sequences with V and J called. Part of the clones is missing from these tables; in studies checked, under half for an unresolved V gene and the rest for unknown reasons. The DNA was the basis for D and trimming; V, J and clone size are from that table. This sample is represented by 90,000 or so clones; over 80% of them were singletons. 1.8% of the sample goes to the ten largest clones.

Overall study results and their limits: The amount of clinical and demographic metadata varied by source and participant and was provided uncurated.

V loses 0 bases, J loses 3 bases, and the germline ends lie 12 bases apart. Sequences LGHDT (CDR1) and YNNKEL (CDR2) are obtained from the germline V gene (reference sequence). The CDR3, cysteine through phenylalanine, is 15 amino acids long. The CDR3 DNA has 45 bases and is translated from base 1. The origin of this receptor is a human donor with active COVID-19. The donor label of this sample is uncertain. This sequence uses TRBV3-1 (or the pseudogene TRBV3-2) and TRBJ2-7; perhaps TRBD2 is the D gene, with 5 bases matching. The specimen sequenced was peripheral blood. The nucleotide sequence reads as follows: TGTGCCAGCAGCCAAGAGCAAGCGGTACACTACGAGCAGTACTTC. It specifies CASSQEQAVHYEQYF.